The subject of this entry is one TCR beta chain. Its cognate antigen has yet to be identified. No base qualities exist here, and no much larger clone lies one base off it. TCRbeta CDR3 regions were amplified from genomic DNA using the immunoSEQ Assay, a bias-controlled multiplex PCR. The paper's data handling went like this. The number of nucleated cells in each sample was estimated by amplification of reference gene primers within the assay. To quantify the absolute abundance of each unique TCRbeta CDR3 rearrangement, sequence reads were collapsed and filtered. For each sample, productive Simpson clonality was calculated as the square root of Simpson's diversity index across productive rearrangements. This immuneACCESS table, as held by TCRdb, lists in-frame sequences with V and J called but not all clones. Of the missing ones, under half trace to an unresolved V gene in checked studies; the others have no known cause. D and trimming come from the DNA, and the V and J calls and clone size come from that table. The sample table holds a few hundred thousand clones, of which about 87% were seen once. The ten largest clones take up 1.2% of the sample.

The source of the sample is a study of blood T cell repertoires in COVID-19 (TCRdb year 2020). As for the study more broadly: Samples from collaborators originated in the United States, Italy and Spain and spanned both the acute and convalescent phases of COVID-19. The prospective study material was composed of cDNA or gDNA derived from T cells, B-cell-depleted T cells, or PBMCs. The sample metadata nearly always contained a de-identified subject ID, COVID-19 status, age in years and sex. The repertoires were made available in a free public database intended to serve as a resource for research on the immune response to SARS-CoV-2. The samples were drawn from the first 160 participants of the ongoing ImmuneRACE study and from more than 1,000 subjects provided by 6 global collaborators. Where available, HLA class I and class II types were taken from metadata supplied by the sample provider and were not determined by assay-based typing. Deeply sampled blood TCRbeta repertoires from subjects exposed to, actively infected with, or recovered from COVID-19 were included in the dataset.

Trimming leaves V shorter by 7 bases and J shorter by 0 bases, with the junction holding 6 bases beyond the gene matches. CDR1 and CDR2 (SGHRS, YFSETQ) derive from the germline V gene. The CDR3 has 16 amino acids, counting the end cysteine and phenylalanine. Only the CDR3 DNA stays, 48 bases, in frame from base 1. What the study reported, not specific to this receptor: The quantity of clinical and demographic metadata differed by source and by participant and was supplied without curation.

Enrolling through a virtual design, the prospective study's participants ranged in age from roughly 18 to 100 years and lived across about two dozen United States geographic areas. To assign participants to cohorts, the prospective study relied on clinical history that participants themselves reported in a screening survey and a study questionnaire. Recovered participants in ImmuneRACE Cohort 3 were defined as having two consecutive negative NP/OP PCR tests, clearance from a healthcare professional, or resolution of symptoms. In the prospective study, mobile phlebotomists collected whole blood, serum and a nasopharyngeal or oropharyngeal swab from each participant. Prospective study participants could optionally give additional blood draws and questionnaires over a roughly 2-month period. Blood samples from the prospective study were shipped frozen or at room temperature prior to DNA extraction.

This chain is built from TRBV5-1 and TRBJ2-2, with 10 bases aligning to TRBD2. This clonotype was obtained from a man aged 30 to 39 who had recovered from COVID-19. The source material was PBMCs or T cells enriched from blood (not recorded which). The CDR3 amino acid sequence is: CASQGLAETNTGELFF. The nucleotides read TGCGCCAGCCAAGGACTAGCGGAAACGAACACCGGGGAGCTGTTTTTT.